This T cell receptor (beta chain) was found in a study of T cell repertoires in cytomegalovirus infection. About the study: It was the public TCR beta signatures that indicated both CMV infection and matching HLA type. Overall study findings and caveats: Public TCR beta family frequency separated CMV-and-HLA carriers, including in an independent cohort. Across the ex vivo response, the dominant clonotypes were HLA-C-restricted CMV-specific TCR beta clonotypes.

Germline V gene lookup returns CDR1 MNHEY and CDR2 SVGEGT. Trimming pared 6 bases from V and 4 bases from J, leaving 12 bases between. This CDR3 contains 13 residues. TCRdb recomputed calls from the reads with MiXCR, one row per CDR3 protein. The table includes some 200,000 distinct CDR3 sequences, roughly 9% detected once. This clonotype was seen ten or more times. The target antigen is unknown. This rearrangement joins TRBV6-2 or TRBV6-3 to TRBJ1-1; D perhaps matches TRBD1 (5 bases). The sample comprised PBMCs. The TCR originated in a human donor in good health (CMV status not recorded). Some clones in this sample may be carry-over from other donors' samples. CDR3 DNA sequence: TGTGCCAGCAGCTCCAGGGTGGCCACTGAAGCTTTCTTT. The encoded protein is CASSSRVATEAFF.